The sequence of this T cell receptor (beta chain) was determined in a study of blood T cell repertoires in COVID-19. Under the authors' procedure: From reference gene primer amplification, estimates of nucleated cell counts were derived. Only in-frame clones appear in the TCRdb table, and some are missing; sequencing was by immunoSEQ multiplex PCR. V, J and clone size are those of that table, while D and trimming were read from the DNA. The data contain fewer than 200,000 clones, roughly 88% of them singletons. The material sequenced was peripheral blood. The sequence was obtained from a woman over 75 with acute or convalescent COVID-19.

Written as DNA, the CDR3 is TGCGCCAGCAGCCCCGGGGGGGCCGGGACGGTGAGAGCCTACGAGCAGTACTTC. Translated, it gives CASSPGGAGTVRAYEQYF. V is TRBV4-1 and J is TRBJ2-7; 8 positions agree with TRBD2. The CDR3 loop spans 18 amino acids. Germline-derived CDR1 and CDR2 are MGHRA and YSYEKL. The junction had 16 bases not matched to a gene; V was cut back by 4 bases and J by 2 bases.